This T cell receptor beta chain emerged from a study of blood T cell repertoires in COVID-19 (dated by TCRdb to about 2020). Regarding the study in general: The collaborator samples originated in the United States, Italy and Spain and spanned the acute and convalescent phases of COVID-19. The material from the prospective study consisted of cDNA or gDNA derived from T cells, B-cell-depleted T cells, or PBMCs. Subjects who had been exposed to COVID-19, were actively infected with it, or had recovered from it provided the deeply sampled blood TCRbeta repertoires that made up the dataset. The repertoires were made available in a free public database intended to serve as a resource for research on the immune response to SARS-CoV-2. The samples were drawn from the first 160 participants of the ongoing ImmuneRACE study and from 1,254 subjects provided by 6 global collaborators. Nearly every sample came with metadata listing a de-identified subject ID, COVID-19 status, age in years and sex. Where available, HLA class I and class II types were obtained from metadata supplied by the sample provider rather than from assay-based typing. What the research found in general, with its limitations: The amount of clinical and demographic metadata varied by source and participant and was provided uncurated.

Details on this clone: No antigen is known for it. Base qualities are not provided; no much larger clone lies one nucleotide away.

The immunoSEQ Assay, a bias-controlled multiplex PCR, was used to amplify TCRbeta CDR3 regions from genomic DNA. In the source study's methods: The number of nucleated cells in each sample was estimated from the amplification of reference gene primers within the assay. To quantify the absolute abundance of each unique TCRbeta CDR3 rearrangement, sequence reads were collapsed and filtered. Productive Simpson clonality was computed per sample as the square root of Simpson's diversity index over productive rearrangements. This immuneACCESS table, as held by TCRdb, lists in-frame sequences with V and J called but not all clones. Of the missing ones, under half trace to an unresolved V gene in checked studies; the others have no known cause. V, J and clone size derive from that table, while D and trimming were established from the DNA sequence. This sample is represented by nearly 100,000 clones; 70% to 90% of them were singletons. The biggest ten clones account for roughly 1.7% of the sample.

V is clipped by 3 bases and J by 8 bases, and the sequence between their germline boundaries is 5 bases long. From its cysteine to its phenylalanine, the CDR3 spans 11 amino acids. This entry keeps only the CDR3 DNA: 33 bases, framed from base 1. The germline V gene sets CDR1 to SGHTA and CDR2 to FQGNSA. Collaborating institutions collected whole blood in K2EDTA tubes following their own protocols. Collaborator samples were shipped for TCRbeta analysis as frozen whole blood, isolated PBMCs, or DNA extracted from either sample type. The sample consisted of peripheral blood. The chain links TRBV7-2 with TRBJ2-1; the D gene is possibly TRBD1, with 5 bases matching. The receptor was isolated from a man older than 75 with acute or convalescent COVID-19. The CDR3 reads CASSFRDEQFF. The nucleotides read TGTGCCAGCAGCTTCAGGGATGAGCAGTTCTTC.